This is a list of T cell receptor beta chains from one sample in a study of T-cell reconstitution after alpha-beta-depleted transplantation in children. TCRdb reprocessed the PCR reads with MiXCR, giving one entry per CDR3 protein. The sample includes 400,000 to 500,000 distinct CDR3 sequences, 11% of them seen just once. The sequencing used PBMCs from the stem cell graft donor, collected from the stem cell graft. These receptors were taken from a human donor who donated a stem cell graft to a child with acute myeloid leukemia. Each CDR3 is given with its conserved first and last residue. A D gene is named only where the DNA matches it firmly. Clone size, where shown, is once, few, many, or a class for clones that have expanded.

J,D,V,size,CDR3,DNA
TRBJ1-2,-,TRBV6-5,-,CASSYDTQYGYTF,TGTGCCAGCAGTTACGACACTCAGTATGGCTACACCTTC
TRBJ1-5,-,TRBV12-3/TRBV12-4,few,CASSLARVLNQPQHF,TGTGCCAGCAGTTTAGCGCGGGTCCTCAATCAGCCCCAGCATTTT
TRBJ1-5,-,TRBV27,many,CASSPSGPNGPQHF,TGTGCCAGCAGTCCCTCGGGCCCCAACGGCCCCCAGCATTTT
TRBJ2-7,TRBD2,TRBV20-1,-,CCAPEKKLAGPSYEQYF,TGCTGTGCTCCAGAGAAGAAATTAGCGGGGCCCTCCTACGAGCAGTACTTC
TRBJ2-3,-,TRBV7-8,many,CASSPPRAGRLDTQYF,TGTGCCAGCAGCCCCCCCCGGGCTGGTCGATTGGATACGCAGTATTTT
TRBJ1-2,TRBD1,TRBV7-2,few,CASRPTGQGGYGYTF,TGTGCCAGCAGGCCAACGGGACAGGGCGGCTATGGCTACACCTTC
TRBJ2-7,TRBD1,TRBV20-1,few,CSASTDRAYEQYF,TGCAGTGCTAGCACGGACAGGGCCTACGAGCAGTACTTC
TRBJ2-7,-,TRBV20-1,-,CSARDRGGVDYEQYF,TGCAGTGCTAGAGATCGCGGCGGGGTCGACTACGAGCAGTACTTC
TRBJ2-3,-,TRBV30,many,CAWSAGEADTQYF,TGTGCCTGGAGTGCAGGGGAGGCAGATACGCAGTATTTT
TRBJ1-2,-,TRBV12-3/TRBV12-4,few,CASSIRVNYGYTF,TGTGCCAGCAGCATCAGGGTGAACTATGGCTACACCTTC
TRBJ1-5,TRBD1,TRBV29-1,many,CSVVKSGTGVNQPQHF,TGCAGCGTTGTGAAATCCGGGACAGGGGTCAATCAGCCCCAGCATTTT
TRBJ2-3,TRBD2,TRBV20-1,many,CSANQAGAADTQYF,TGCAGTGCCAACCAAGCGGGAGCGGCAGATACGCAGTATTTT
TRBJ2-3,-,TRBV10-2,-,CASQSLTDTQYF,TGCGCCAGTCAGTCTCTGACAGATACGCAGTATTTT
TRBJ2-7,-,TRBV5-1,few,CASSLPTPGKNYEQYF,TGCGCCAGCAGCCTCCCAACCCCCGGGAAGAACTACGAGCAGTACTTC
TRBJ2-7,-,TRBV7-2,many,CASSLDGGFSYEQYF,TGTGCCAGCAGCTTAGATGGGGGGTTCTCCTACGAGCAGTACTTC
TRBJ2-3,-,TRBV14,few,CASSHFRTGLTDTQYF,TGTGCCAGCAGCCACTTTAGGACAGGACTAACAGATACGCAGTATTTT
TRBJ2-3,TRBD2,TRBV12-3/TRBV12-4,-,CASRSSGSPTDTQYF,TGTGCCAGCAGGTCTAGCGGGAGTCCCACAGATACGCAGTATTTT
TRBJ1-2,-,TRBV15,few,CATSRDKGAKYYGYTF,TGTGCCACCAGCAGAGATAAAGGGGCGAAGTACTATGGCTACACCTTC
TRBJ1-1,-,TRBV2,-,CASSEVSQYTEAFF,TGTGCCAGCAGTGAAGTTAGTCAGTACACTGAAGCTTTCTTT
TRBJ2-1,-,TRBV5-1,-,CASSLGGSQGEQFF,TGCGCCAGCAGCTTGGGTGGTTCCCAGGGTGAGCAGTTCTTC
TRBJ2-5,-,TRBV25-1,many,CASSEGAGETQYF,TGTGCCAGCAGTGAAGGGGCGGGAGAGACCCAGTACTTC
TRBJ2-3,TRBD2,TRBV20-1,-,CSARLPLAGETDTQYF,TGCAGTGCTAGATTACCCTTAGCGGGGGAAACAGATACGCAGTATTTT
TRBJ2-1,-,TRBV7-8,few,CASSAPGASYNEQFF,TGTGCCAGCAGCGCCCCTGGTGCGTCCTACAATGAGCAGTTCTTC
TRBJ2-5,-,TRBV15,few,CATSRDPGTQETQYF,TGTGCCACCAGCAGAGATCCCGGGACCCAAGAGACCCAGTACTTC
TRBJ1-1,TRBD1,TRBV12-3/TRBV12-4,many,CASSAQGARTEAFF,TGTGCCAGCAGTGCACAGGGGGCGAGGACTGAAGCTTTCTTT
TRBJ2-1,TRBD2,TRBV10-3,few,CAITRGTSGSQMDEQFF,TGTGCCATCACGAGAGGGACTAGCGGGAGTCAGATGGATGAGCAGTTCTTC
TRBJ2-1,-,TRBV5-5,-,CASSLRVGGNEQFF,TGTGCCAGCAGCTTGCGTGTGGGGGGCAATGAGCAGTTCTTC
TRBJ2-2,TRBD1,TRBV7-2,few,CASSSTDRGHTGELFF,TGTGCCAGCAGCTCTACGGACAGGGGGCACACCGGGGAGCTGTTTTTT
TRBJ1-5,-,TRBV2,-,CASNPSGRDQPQHF,TGTGCCAGCAACCCAAGTGGACGGGATCAGCCCCAGCATTTT
TRBJ2-5,-,TRBV2,-,CASSLSGKKETQYF,TGTGCCAGCAGTTTATCCGGGAAAAAAGAGACCCAGTACTTC
TRBJ2-7,-,TRBV5-1,few,CASSSWVRSYEQYF,TGCGCCAGCAGCTCGTGGGTACGCTCCTACGAGCAGTACTTC
TRBJ2-3,TRBD2,TRBV9,many,CASSVGVAGSTDTQYF,TGTGCCAGCAGCGTAGGAGTAGCGGGTAGCACAGATACGCAGTATTTT
TRBJ2-5,TRBD2,TRBV20-1,many,CSAREPSGEGTQYF,TGCAGTGCTAGAGAACCTAGCGGGGAGGGGACCCAGTACTTC
TRBJ2-3,TRBD2,TRBV6-1,few,CASSEELAGGKHTQYF,TGTGCCAGCAGTGAAGAACTAGCGGGAGGTAAACATACGCAGTATTTT
TRBJ2-7,TRBD1,TRBV7-2,once,CASSLYARGHEQYF,TGTGCCAGCAGCTTATACGCCAGGGGGCACGAGCAGTACTTC
TRBJ2-3,TRBD1,TRBV2,few,CASSENRYRGYSTDTQYF,TGTGCCAGCAGTGAAAATCGCTACAGGGGGTATAGCACAGATACGCAGTATTTT
TRBJ2-2,-,TRBV6-1,-,CASGVGRVNTGELFF,TGTGCCAGCGGCGTGGGCAGGGTAAACACCGGGGAGCTGTTTTTT
TRBJ2-3,TRBD2,TRBV5-6,few,CASSLRASGSTDTQYF,TGTGCCAGCAGCTTGAGGGCTAGCGGGAGTACAGATACGCAGTATTTT
TRBJ2-3,TRBD2,TRBV20-1,-,CSSLAGTSTDTQYF,TGCAGTTCCTTAGCGGGAACTAGCACAGATACGCAGTATTTT
TRBJ2-5,TRBD2,TRBV7-2,few,CASSDSGGWKETQYF,TGTGCCAGCAGCGATAGCGGGGGTTGGAAGGAGACCCAGTACTTC
TRBJ1-1,-,TRBV18,few,CASSPPVSNTEAFF,TGTGCCAGCTCACCACCCGTTTCTAACACTGAAGCTTTCTTT
TRBJ2-3,-,TRBV9,many,CASSVVGTSTDTQYF,TGTGCCAGCAGCGTAGTCGGGACTAGCACAGATACGCAGTATTTT
TRBJ2-7,-,TRBV19,many,CASSIVLDTKYEQYF,TGTGCCAGTAGTATAGTCCTGGATACTAAGTACGAGCAGTACTTC